These T cell receptor beta chains were read from a single sample in a study of blood T cell repertoires in COVID-19. Libraries were prepared by immunoSEQ multiplex PCR; TCRdb keeps only in-frame clonotypes and omits some of them. The sample has some 360,000 clones; more than 70% are singletons. The sequencing input was peripheral blood. All receptors come from a woman aged 60 to 75 with COVID-19, enrolled during active disease. The CDR3 runs from the conserved cysteine through the conserved F or W. A D gene is named only where the DNA matches it firmly. Size tells how often a clone was seen (once, few, many) or the class of an expanded clone, and some rows leave it out.

D: -; J: TRBJ1-3; size: -; V: TRBV28; DNA: TGTGCCAGCAGTTTTATAAGGGGTACTGGAAACACCATATATTTT; CDR3: CASSFIRGTGNTIYF
D: TRBD2; J: TRBJ2-7; size: -; V: TRBV2; DNA: TGTGCCAGCACCCCGGGGGGGCCGCTAGACGAGCAGTACTTC; CDR3: CASTPGGPLDEQYF
D: TRBD1; J: TRBJ1-6; size: -; V: TRBV18; DNA: TGTGCCAGCTCACCTTTCCCCGGGACAGGGGGCAATTCACCCCTCCACTTT; CDR3: CASSPFPGTGGNSPLHF
D: -; J: TRBJ1-5; size: -; V: TRBV12-3/TRBV12-4; DNA: TGTGCCAGCAGTGCAGATTATCAGCCCCAGCATTTT; CDR3: CASSADYQPQHF
D: -; J: TRBJ1-1; size: few; V: TRBV5-1; DNA: TGCGCCAGCAGCTTGACGAACATGAACACTGAAGCTTTCTTT; CDR3: CASSLTNMNTEAFF
D: TRBD1; J: TRBJ2-1; size: -; V: TRBV6-5; DNA: TGTGCCAGCAGTCCGGACAGGCTCTCCTACAATGAGCAGTTCTTC; CDR3: CASSPDRLSYNEQFF
D: TRBD1; J: TRBJ2-5; size: -; V: TRBV24-1; DNA: TGTGCCACCAGTGACCCGACAGGGAGCGAGACCCAGTACTTC; CDR3: CATSDPTGSETQYF
D: TRBD2; J: TRBJ2-2; size: once; V: TRBV5-1; DNA: TGCGCCAGCAGCTACGGAAGTCTAGCGGGAGATGCGAACACCGGGGAGCTGTTTTTT; CDR3: CASSYGSLAGDANTGELFF
D: -; J: TRBJ1-2; size: -; V: TRBV29-1; DNA: TGCAGCGTTGTAGTAAACTATGGCTACACCTTC; CDR3: CSVVVNYGYTF
D: TRBD1; J: TRBJ2-2; size: -; V: TRBV7-2; DNA: TGTGCCAGCAGCCGTTCCGGGACAGTGAACACCGGGGAGCTGTTTTTT; CDR3: CASSRSGTVNTGELFF
D: -; J: TRBJ2-1; size: few; V: TRBV23-1; DNA: TGCGCCAGCAGTCAAAGGAGGGGGGGGGCCCAAAATGAGCAGTTCTTC; CDR3: CASSQRRGGAQNEQFF
D: TRBD2; J: TRBJ2-3; size: -; V: TRBV6-6; DNA: TGTGCCAGCTCTCGGCGGGGGGGCACAAATACGCAGTATTTT; CDR3: CASSRRGGTNTQYF
D: TRBD2; J: TRBJ2-3; size: -; V: TRBV5-1; DNA: TGCGCCAGCAGCTTGGTATCTAGCGGGCCTCTCACAGATACGCAGTATTTT; CDR3: CASSLVSSGPLTDTQYF
D: TRBD2; J: TRBJ2-3; size: -; V: TRBV5-4; DNA: TGTGCCAGTTCCGGACTAGCGGGGGGGTACACAGATACGCAGTATTTT; CDR3: CASSGLAGGYTDTQYF
D: TRBD2; J: TRBJ2-5; size: -; V: TRBV4-1; DNA: TGCGCCAGCAGCCGTCCCCAGGGGGGGACTAGCGGCCGGGAGACCCAGTACTTC; CDR3: CASSRPQGGTSGRETQYF
D: -; J: TRBJ1-6; size: -; V: TRBV5-8; DNA: TGTGCCAGCATCGAGACACGTTCTTCACCCCTCCACTTT; CDR3: CASIETRSSPLHF
D: -; J: TRBJ1-1; size: -; V: TRBV15; DNA: TGTGCCACCAGCAGGGGGGCCTTGAACACTGAAGCTTTCTTT; CDR3: CATSRGALNTEAFF
D: TRBD1; J: TRBJ2-7; size: -; V: TRBV25-1; DNA: TGTGCCAGCAGTGAATATAAGGGACAGGCAGGCGAGCAGTACTTC; CDR3: CASSEYKGQAGEQYF
D: -; J: TRBJ1-2; size: few; V: TRBV6-5; DNA: TGTGCCAGCAGTTACGGGAGGGAGGGAATCTATGGCTACACCTTC; CDR3: CASSYGREGIYGYTF
D: -; J: TRBJ2-2; size: -; V: TRBV5-4; DNA: TGTGCCAGCAGCCCACAGGGCCTTGGGAACACCGGGGAGCTGTTTTTT; CDR3: CASSPQGLGNTGELFF
D: TRBD1; J: TRBJ1-2; size: -; V: TRBV4-1; DNA: TGCGCCAGCAGCCAACCGGACAGGGTGGATGGCTACACCTTC; CDR3: CASSQPDRVDGYTF
D: TRBD2; J: TRBJ2-5; size: -; V: TRBV9; DNA: TGTGCCAGCAGCGTTGGACTAGCAAAAGAGACCCAGTACTTC; CDR3: CASSVGLAKETQYF
D: TRBD1; J: TRBJ2-3; size: -; V: TRBV19; DNA: TGTGCCACCTCGGACAGGGACGGAGATACGCAGTATTTT; CDR3: CATSDRDGDTQYF
D: -; J: TRBJ2-3; size: -; V: TRBV3-1/TRBV3-2; DNA: TGTGCCAGCGAAAAGCGGGGCACAGATACGCAGTATTTT; CDR3: CASEKRGTDTQYF
D: TRBD2; J: TRBJ2-3; size: -; V: TRBV6-1; DNA: TGTGCCAGCAGTGAATCACTAGCGGACCCAGATACGCAGTATTTT; CDR3: CASSESLADPDTQYF
D: TRBD2; J: TRBJ2-3; size: -; V: TRBV19; DNA: TGTGCCAGTCGGAACGGGGGGGGCACAGATACGCAGTATTTT; CDR3: CASRNGGGTDTQYF
D: -; J: TRBJ1-5; size: -; V: TRBV19; DNA: TGTGCCAGTAGCCCCGAACACAATAGCAATCAGCCCCAGCATTTT; CDR3: CASSPEHNSNQPQHF
D: TRBD1; J: TRBJ2-3; size: -; V: TRBV27; DNA: TGTGCCAGCAGGAGACAGGGTAGCACAGATACGCAGTATTTT; CDR3: CASRRQGSTDTQYF
D: -; J: TRBJ2-6; size: once; V: TRBV9; DNA: TGTGCCAGCAGCACCTCGGGGTTACGCTCTGGGGCCAACGTCCTGACTTTC; CDR3: CASSTSGLRSGANVLTF
D: -; J: TRBJ1-3; size: -; V: TRBV29-1; DNA: TGCAGCGTTGGAGAACTCTCTGGAAACACCATATATTTT; CDR3: CSVGELSGNTIYF
D: -; J: TRBJ2-3; size: -; V: TRBV3-1/TRBV3-2; DNA: TGTGCCAGCAGCCGGACTAGCACAGATACGCAGTATTTT; CDR3: CASSRTSTDTQYF
D: -; J: TRBJ2-3; size: -; V: TRBV5-6; DNA: TGTGCCAGCAGCCCCACTCCTAGCACAGATACGCAGTATTTT; CDR3: CASSPTPSTDTQYF
D: TRBD1; J: TRBJ2-1; size: -; V: TRBV4-2; DNA: TGTGCCAGCAGCCAAGAGTCCACAGGGGGCTACAATGAGCAGTTCTTC; CDR3: CASSQESTGGYNEQFF
D: TRBD1; J: TRBJ2-2; size: -; V: TRBV28; DNA: TGTGCCAGCAGTTTTGGGACAGGGGCCGGCACCGGGGAGCTGTTTTTT; CDR3: CASSFGTGAGTGELFF
D: -; J: TRBJ1-5; size: once; V: TRBV4-1; DNA: TGCGCCAGCAGCCAAGACAGGGCTTTGAGTCAGCCCCAGCATTTT; CDR3: CASSQDRALSQPQHF
D: -; J: TRBJ1-5; size: -; V: TRBV5-1; DNA: TGCGCCAGCAGCCCCGGCGGGGGACAGCCCCAGCATTTT; CDR3: CASSPGGGQPQHF